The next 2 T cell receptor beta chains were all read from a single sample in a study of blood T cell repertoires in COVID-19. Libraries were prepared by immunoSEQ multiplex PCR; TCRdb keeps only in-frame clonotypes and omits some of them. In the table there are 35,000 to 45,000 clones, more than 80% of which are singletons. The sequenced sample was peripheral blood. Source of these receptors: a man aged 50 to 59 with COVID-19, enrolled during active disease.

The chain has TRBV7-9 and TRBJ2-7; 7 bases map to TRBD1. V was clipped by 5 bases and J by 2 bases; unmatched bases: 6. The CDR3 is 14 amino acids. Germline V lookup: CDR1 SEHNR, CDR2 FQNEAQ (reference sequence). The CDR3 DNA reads TGTGCCAGCAGCCGTAGACAGGGTGCCTACGAGCAGTACTTC. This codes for CASSRRQGAYEQYF.

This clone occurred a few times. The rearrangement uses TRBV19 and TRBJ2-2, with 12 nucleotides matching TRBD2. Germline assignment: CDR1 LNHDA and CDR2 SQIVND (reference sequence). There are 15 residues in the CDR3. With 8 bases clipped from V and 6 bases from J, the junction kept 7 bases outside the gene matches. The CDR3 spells CASGTSGFSPGELFF. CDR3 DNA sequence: TGTGCCAGTGGGACTAGCGGGTTTAGCCCCGGGGAGCTGTTTTTT.